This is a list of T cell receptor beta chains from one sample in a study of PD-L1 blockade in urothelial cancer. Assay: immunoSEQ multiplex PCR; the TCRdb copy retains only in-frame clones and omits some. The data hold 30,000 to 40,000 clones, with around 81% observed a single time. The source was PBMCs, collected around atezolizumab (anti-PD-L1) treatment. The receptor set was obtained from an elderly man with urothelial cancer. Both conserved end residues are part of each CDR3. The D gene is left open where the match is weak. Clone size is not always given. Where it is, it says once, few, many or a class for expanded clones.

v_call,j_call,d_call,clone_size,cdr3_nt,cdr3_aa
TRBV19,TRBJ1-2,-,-,TGTGCCAGTAGTGACAGGAAGGAGAACTATGGCTACACCTTC,CASSDRKENYGYTF
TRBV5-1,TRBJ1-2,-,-,TGCGCCAGCAGCTTGTCGGTGGAGGGCTACACCTTC,CASSLSVEGYTF
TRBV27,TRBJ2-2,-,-,TGTGCCAGCAGTTTCTGGAAGGGGCAGGGGAATGTGAAGCTGTTTTTT,CASSFWKGQGNVKLFF
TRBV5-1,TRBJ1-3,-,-,TGCGCCAGCAGCTTGGTCAACGGGGGGACTGGAAACACCATATATTTT,CASSLVNGGTGNTIYF
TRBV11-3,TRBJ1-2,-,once,TGTGCCAGCAGCTTATTCGCTTCGGGAGCTACCTATGGCTACACCTTC,CASSLFASGATYGYTF
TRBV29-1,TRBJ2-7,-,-,TGCAGCGTGATACAGGGTTCCGAGCAGTACTTC,CSVIQGSEQYF
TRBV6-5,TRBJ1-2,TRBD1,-,TGTGCTACAGGGGACGACTATGGCTACACCTTC,CATGDDYGYTF
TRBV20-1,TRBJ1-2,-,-,TGCAGTGCCATTCAGGCGTATGGCTACACCTTC,CSAIQAYGYTF
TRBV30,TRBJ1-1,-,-,TGTGCCGTTAGTAGGTTCGGAGGGGAGACTGAAGCTTTCTTT,CAVSRFGGETEAFF
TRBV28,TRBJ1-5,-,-,TGTGCCAGCAGCACGCCCACGGACAGATCGCATTTT,CASSTPTDRSHF
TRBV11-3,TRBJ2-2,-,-,TGTGCCAGCAGCCCGAGGGACACCGGGGAGCTGTTTTTT,CASSPRDTGELFF
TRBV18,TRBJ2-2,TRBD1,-,TGTGCCAGCTCGTACAACCGGGACAGGGGTAGCACCGGGGAGCTGTTTTTT,CASSYNRDRGSTGELFF
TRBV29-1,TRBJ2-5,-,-,TGCAGCGCTCTAACTTTTTGGGAGACCCAGTACTTC,CSALTFWETQYF
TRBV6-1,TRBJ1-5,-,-,TGTGCCAGCAGTGACGGGAAGGTCCAGCATTTT,CASSDGKVQHF
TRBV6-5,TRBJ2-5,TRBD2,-,TGTGCCAGCAGTTACTCGACCCTAGCGGGAGCAGAGACCCAGTACTTC,CASSYSTLAGAETQYF
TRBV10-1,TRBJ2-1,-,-,TGCGCCAGCAGTGATTCCAGCTTTCGGAGGGAAGGGTTCTACAATGAGCAGTTCTTC,CASSDSSFRREGFYNEQFF
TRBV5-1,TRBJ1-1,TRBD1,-,TGCGCCAGCAGCTTGACAGGGGGCACTGAAGCTTTCTTT,CASSLTGGTEAFF
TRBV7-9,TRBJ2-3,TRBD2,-,TGTGCCAGCGGGGGTAGACCCCGACTAGCGGGGCTGACAGATACGCAGTATTTT,CASGGRPRLAGLTDTQYF
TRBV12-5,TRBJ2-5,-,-,TGTGCTAGTGGTAAAGGAGGACAAGAGACCCAGTACTTC,CASGKGGQETQYF
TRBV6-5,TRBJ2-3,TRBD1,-,TGTGCCAGCAGTACACGACAGGGACGGACAGATACGCAGTATTTT,CASSTRQGRTDTQYF
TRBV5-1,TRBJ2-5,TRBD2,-,TGCGCCAGCAGCGACGGGGGACTAGCGGGAGGGCCTGGGGAGACCCAGTACTTC,CASSDGGLAGGPGETQYF
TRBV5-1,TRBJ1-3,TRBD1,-,TGCGCCAGCAGCTTGGCAGGGGGCGCGGAAGGAAACACCATATATTTT,CASSLAGGAEGNTIYF
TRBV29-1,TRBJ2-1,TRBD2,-,TGCAGCGCCGATAGCGGGAGCGCCTACAATGAGCAGTTCTTC,CSADSGSAYNEQFF
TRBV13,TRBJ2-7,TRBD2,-,TGTGCCAGCAGCACACGCGGATTACGGACTAGCGGGGGGAACTCCTACGAGCAGTACTTC,CASSTRGLRTSGGNSYEQYF
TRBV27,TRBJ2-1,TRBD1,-,TGTGCCAGCAGTTTAACAGGGGGGTTATACAATGAGCAGTTCTTC,CASSLTGGLYNEQFF
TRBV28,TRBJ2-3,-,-,TGTGCCAGCAGGACTGGCCTCACAGATACGCAGTATTTT,CASRTGLTDTQYF
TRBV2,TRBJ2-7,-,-,TGTGCCAGCTGTTGCAGGGACAACTACGAGCAGTACTTC,CASCCRDNYEQYF
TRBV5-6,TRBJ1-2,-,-,TGTGCCAGCAGCCCCCCGACGGGGAGCTATGGCTACACCTTC,CASSPPTGSYGYTF
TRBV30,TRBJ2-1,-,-,TGTGCCTGGAGTGGGGGGACCGGGGGGCGAAGCTACAATGAGCAGTTCTTC,CAWSGGTGGRSYNEQFF
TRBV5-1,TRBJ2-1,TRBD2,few,TGCGCCAGCAGCTGGACTAGAGGCAATGAGCAGTTCTTC,CASSWTRGNEQFF
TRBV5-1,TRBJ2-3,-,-,TGCGCCAGTAGGAGGAGGTCTAGCGCAGATACGCAGTATTTT,CASRRRSSADTQYF
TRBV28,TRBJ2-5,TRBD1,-,TGTGCCAGCAGTTTACCCGGACAGGGACAAGAGACCCAGTACTTC,CASSLPGQGQETQYF
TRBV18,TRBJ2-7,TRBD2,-,TGTGCCAGCTCACCCGCAGGGACTAGCGGGAGTCACTACGAGCAGTACTTC,CASSPAGTSGSHYEQYF
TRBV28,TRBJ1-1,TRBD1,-,TGTGCCAGCACCCGACAGGGGCAGAACACTGAAGCTTTCTTT,CASTRQGQNTEAFF
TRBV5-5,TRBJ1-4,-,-,TGTGCCAGCAGCTTGGTCGGGAAAGAAAAACTGTTTTTT,CASSLVGKEKLFF
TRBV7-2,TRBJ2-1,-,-,TGTGCCAGCAGCTTACTACCCGCTGGGGCTGAGCAGTTCTTC,CASSLLPAGAEQFF
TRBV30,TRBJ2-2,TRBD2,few,TGTGCCTGCCGAACGACTAGCAGAGGAACCGGGGAGCTGTTTTTT,CACRTTSRGTGELFF
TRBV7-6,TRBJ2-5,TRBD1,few,TGTGCCAGCACCTCTTTCAGGGGGTCGGAGACCCAGTACTTC,CASTSFRGSETQYF
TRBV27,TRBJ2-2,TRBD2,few,TGTGCCAGCAGTCGGACTAGCTATAGCACCGGGGAGCTGTTTTTT,CASSRTSYSTGELFF
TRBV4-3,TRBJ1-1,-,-,TGCGCCAGCAGCCAAGACCTCAGGGACACTGAAGCTTTCTTT,CASSQDLRDTEAFF
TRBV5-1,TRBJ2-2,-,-,TGCGCCAGCAGCTTTAAGTTCGGGAGCGACACCGGGGAGCTGTTTTTT,CASSFKFGSDTGELFF
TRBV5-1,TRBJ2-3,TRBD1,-,TGCGCCAGCAGCTTAGGACAGGGCGGCACAGATACGCAGTATTTT,CASSLGQGGTDTQYF
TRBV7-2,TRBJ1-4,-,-,TGTGCCAGCAGCTTGCCCAAGTCAGGAAAACTGTTTTTT,CASSLPKSGKLFF
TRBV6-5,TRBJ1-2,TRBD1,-,TGTGCCAGCAGTCTGGACAGGGGCAGAGGCTACACCTTC,CASSLDRGRGYTF
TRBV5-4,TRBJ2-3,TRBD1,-,TGTGCCAGCAGCTTGGCTCTGCAGGGGGGCACAGATACGCAGTATTTT,CASSLALQGGTDTQYF
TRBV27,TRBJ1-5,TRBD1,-,TGTGCCAGCAGTTTCAAGGGGCAGGGGGTAGGTCAGCCCCAGCATTTT,CASSFKGQGVGQPQHF
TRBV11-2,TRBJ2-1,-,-,TGTGCCAGCAGGGAGATCGGCCAGAGCTCCTACAATGAGCAGTTCTTC,CASREIGQSSYNEQFF
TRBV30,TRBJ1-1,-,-,TGTGCCTGGAGCGCGAACAGGTTTGGCAGGGGCACTGAAGCTTTCTTT,CAWSANRFGRGTEAFF
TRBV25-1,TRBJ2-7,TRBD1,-,TGTGCCAGCAGCTATCCGGGACAGACTTTCGACGAGCAGTACTTC,CASSYPGQTFDEQYF
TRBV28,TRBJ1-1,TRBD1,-,TGTGCCAGCAGTCGACAGGGGAACACTGAAGCTTTCTTT,CASSRQGNTEAFF
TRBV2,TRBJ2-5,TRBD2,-,TGTGCCAGCAGTCCGACTAGCGGGAGGAGGGAGACCCAGTACTTC,CASSPTSGRRETQYF
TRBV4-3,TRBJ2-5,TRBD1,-,TGCGCCAGCAGCCAAGGTTCTACAGGGGGAGAGACCCAGTACTTC,CASSQGSTGGETQYF
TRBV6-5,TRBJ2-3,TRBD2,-,TGTGCCAGCAGTCCGGATCGGAGCGGGAGAACGCAGTATTTT,CASSPDRSGRTQYF
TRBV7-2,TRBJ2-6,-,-,TGTGCCAGCAGCCGAGATCCTGGGGCCAACGTCCTGACTTTC,CASSRDPGANVLTF
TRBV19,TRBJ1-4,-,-,TGTGCCAGTGACTCCGCCAGGGGTGAAAAACTGTTTTTT,CASDSARGEKLFF
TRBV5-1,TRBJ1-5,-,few,TGCGCCAGCAGCTTGGACGGGGGATATCAGCCCCAGCATTTT,CASSLDGGYQPQHF
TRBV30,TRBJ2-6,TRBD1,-,TGTGCCTGTTCACAGGGGGTTGGGGCCAACGTCCTGACTTTC,CACSQGVGANVLTF
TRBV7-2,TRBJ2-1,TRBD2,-,TGTGCCAGCAATAAGGTAAGGCTAGCGGGAGAAAGGACGCAGGATGAGCAGTTCTTC,CASNKVRLAGERTQDEQFF
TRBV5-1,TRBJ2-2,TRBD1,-,TGCGCCAGCAGCTCCCGAGGCAGGGACAGCTCGATGAACACCGGGGAGCTGTTTTTT,CASSSRGRDSSMNTGELFF
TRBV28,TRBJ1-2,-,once,TGTGCATCCAGTCAGGTCCAGGGTCACACCTTC,CASSQVQGHTF